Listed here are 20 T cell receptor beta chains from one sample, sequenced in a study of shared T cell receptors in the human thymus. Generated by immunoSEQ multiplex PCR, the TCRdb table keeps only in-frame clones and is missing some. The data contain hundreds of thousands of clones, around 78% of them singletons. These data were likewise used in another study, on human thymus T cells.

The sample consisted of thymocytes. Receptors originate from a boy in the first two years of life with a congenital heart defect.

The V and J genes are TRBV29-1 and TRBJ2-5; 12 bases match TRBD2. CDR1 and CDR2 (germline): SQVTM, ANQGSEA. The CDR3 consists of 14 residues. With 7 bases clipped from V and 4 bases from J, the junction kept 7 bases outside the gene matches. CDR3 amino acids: CSDAPLAGGETQYF. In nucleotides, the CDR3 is TGCAGCGATGCCCCACTAGCGGGAGGAGAGACCCAGTACTTC.

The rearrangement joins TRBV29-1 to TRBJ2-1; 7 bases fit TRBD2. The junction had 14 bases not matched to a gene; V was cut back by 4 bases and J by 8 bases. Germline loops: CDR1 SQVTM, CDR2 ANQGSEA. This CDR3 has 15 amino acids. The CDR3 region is CSVVPGGAGWDEQFF. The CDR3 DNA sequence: TGCAGCGTTGTACCCGGTGGAGCGGGATGGGATGAGCAGTTCTTC.

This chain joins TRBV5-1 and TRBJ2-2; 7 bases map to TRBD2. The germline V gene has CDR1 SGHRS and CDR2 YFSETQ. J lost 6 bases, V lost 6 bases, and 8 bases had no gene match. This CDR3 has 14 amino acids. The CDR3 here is CASTNGRRAGELFF. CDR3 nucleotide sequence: TGCGCCAGCACAAACGGGAGGAGGGCCGGGGAGCTGTTTTTT.

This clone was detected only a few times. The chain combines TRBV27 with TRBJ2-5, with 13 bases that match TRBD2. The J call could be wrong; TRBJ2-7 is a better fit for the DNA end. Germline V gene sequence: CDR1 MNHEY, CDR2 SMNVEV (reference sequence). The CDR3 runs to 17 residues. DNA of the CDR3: TGTGCCAGCAGTGCCCGCCCACTAGCGGGAGGGCCCTACGAGCAGTACTTC. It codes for CASSARPLAGGPYEQYF.

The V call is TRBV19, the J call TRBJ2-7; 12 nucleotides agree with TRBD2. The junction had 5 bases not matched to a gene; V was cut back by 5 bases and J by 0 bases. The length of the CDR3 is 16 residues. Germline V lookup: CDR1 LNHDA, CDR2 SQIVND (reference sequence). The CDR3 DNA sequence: TGTGCCAGTAGTGCTGGGACTAGCGGGTCCTCCTACGAGCAGTACTTC. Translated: CASSAGTSGSSYEQYF.

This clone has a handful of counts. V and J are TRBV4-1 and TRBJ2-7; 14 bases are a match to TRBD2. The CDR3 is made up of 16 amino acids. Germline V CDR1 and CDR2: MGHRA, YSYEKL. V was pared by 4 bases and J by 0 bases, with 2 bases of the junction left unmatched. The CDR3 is CASSRGLAGDSYEQYF. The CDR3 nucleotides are TGCGCCAGCAGCCGGGGACTAGCGGGGGACTCCTACGAGCAGTACTTC.

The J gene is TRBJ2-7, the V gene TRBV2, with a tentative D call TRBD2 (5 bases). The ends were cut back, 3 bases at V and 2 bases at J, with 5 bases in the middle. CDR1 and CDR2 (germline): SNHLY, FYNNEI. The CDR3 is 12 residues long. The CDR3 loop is CASSEGAYEQYF. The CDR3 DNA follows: TGTGCCAGCAGTGAGGGAGCCTACGAGCAGTACTTC.

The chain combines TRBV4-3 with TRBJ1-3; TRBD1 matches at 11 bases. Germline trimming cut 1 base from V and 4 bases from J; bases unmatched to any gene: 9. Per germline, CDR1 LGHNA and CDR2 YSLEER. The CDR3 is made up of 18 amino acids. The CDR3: CASSQGREDRGPGNTIYF. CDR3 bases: TGCGCCAGCAGCCAAGGAAGAGAGGACAGGGGGCCCGGAAACACCATATATTTT.

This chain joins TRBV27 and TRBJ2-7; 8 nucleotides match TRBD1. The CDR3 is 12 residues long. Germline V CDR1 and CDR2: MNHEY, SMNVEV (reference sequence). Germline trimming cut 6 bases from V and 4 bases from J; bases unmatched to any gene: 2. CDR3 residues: CASRGQGYEQYF. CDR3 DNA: TGTGCCAGCAGAGGACAGGGTTACGAGCAGTACTTC.

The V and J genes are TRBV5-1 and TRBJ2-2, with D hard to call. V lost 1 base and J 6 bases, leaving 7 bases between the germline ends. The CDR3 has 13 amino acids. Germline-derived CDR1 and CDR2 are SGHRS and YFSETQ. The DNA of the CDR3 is TGCGCCAGCAGCTTGCGTATTCCCGGGGAGCTGTTTTTT. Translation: CASSLRIPGELFF.

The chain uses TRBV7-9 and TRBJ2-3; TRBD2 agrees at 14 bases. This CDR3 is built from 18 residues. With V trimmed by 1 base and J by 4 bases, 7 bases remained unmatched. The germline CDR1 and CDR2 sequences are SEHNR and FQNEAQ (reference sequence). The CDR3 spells CASSLVRGLAGVPDTQYF. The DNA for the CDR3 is TGTGCCAGCAGCTTAGTACGGGGACTAGCGGGAGTCCCAGATACGCAGTATTTT.

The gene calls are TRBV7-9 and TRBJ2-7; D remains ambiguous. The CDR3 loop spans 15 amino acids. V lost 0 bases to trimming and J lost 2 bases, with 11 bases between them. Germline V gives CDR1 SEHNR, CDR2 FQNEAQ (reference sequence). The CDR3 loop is CASSLAPTGPYEQYF. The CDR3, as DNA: TGTGCCAGCAGCTTAGCTCCCACGGGTCCCTACGAGCAGTACTTC.

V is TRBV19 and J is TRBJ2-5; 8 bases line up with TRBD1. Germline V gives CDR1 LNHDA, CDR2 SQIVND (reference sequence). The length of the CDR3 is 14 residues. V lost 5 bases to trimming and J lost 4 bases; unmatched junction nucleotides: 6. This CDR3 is CASSPRTGRETQYF. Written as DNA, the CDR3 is TGTGCCAGTAGTCCACGGACAGGGAGAGAGACCCAGTACTTC.

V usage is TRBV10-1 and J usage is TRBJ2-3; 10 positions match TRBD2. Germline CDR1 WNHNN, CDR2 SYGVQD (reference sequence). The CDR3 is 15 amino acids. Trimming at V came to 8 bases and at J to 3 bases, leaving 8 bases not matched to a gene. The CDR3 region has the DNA TGCGCCAGCGGGGCCGGGACTAGCGCGACAGATACGCAGTATTTT. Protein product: CASGAGTSATDTQYF.

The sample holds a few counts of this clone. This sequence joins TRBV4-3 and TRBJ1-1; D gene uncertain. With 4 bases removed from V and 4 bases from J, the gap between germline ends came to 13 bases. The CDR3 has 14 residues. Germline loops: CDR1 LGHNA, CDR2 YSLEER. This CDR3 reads CASSPEGRSTEAFF. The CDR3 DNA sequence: TGCGCCAGCAGCCCAGAGGGCAGAAGCACTGAAGCTTTCTTT.

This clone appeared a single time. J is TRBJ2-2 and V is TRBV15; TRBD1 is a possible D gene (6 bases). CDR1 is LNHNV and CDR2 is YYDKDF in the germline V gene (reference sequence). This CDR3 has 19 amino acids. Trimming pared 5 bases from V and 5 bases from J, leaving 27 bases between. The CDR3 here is CATSVSELHRVVGTGELFF. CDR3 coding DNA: TGTGCCACCAGCGTCTCCGAACTACACAGGGTAGTAGGAACCGGGGAGCTGTTTTTT.

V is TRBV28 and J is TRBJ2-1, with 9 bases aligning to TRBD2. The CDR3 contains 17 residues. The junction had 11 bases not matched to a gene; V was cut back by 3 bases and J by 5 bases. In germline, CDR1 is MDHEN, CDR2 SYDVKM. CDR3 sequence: CASSFSPWVAGDNEQFF. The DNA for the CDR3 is TGTGCCAGCAGTTTTTCCCCCTGGGTAGCGGGAGACAATGAGCAGTTCTTC.

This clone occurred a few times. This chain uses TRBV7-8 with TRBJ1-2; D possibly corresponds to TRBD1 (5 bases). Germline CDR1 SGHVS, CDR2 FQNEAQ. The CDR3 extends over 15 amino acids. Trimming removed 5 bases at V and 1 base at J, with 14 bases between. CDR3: CASSPRPRDNYGYTF. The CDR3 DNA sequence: TGTGCCAGCAGCCCTAGACCCAGGGATAACTATGGCTACACCTTC.

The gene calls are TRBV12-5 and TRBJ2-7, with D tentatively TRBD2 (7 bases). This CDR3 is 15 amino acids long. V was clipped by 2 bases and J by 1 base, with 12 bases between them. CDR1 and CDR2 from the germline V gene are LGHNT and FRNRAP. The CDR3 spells CASGLSGGASYEQYF. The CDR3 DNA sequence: TGTGCTAGTGGTTTGTCGGGGGGCGCGTCCTACGAGCAGTACTTC.

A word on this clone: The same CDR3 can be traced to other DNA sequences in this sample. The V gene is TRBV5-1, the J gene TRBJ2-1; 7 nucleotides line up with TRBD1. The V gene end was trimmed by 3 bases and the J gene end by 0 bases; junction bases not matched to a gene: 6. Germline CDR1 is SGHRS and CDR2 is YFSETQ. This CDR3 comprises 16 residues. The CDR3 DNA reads TGCGCCAGCAGCTCCGGAACAGGGGACTCCTACAATGAGCAGTTCTTC. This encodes CASSSGTGDSYNEQFF.